The table lists the clone carrying this T cell receptor (beta chain) with a few counts. The data are from a study of blood T cells in healthy people across ages. The germline V and J ends were trimmed by 7 bases and 4 bases, with 19 bases remaining between them. The CDR3 contains 16 residues. The use of a sample-barcoded 5' primer and a J-beta primer mix characterized a second PCR of about 6 to 12 cycles. TCRdb independently ran MiXCR on the 5' RACE reads; one entry per CDR3 protein. The sample carries over a million distinct CDR3 sequences, around 40% recorded once. The clonotype comes from a woman aged 18-35 years in good health. This sequence joins TRBV12-3 or TRBV12-4 and TRBJ2-2, with D possibly TRBD1 on 6 matching bases. Sequencing was performed on blood. The CDR3: CASISRGQRTTGELFF. As DNA, the CDR3 is TGTGCCAGCATCTCTCGCGGACAGAGGACCACCGGGGAGCTGTTTTTT.